What follows are 22 T cell receptor beta chains derived from one specimen sequenced in a study of blood T cell repertoires in COVID-19. Generated by immunoSEQ multiplex PCR, the TCRdb table keeps only in-frame clones and is missing some. Among a few hundred thousand clones listed, 70% to 90% were seen once. The sample consisted of PBMCs or T cells enriched from blood (not recorded which). Source of these receptors: a woman aged 45-65 years who had been exposed to COVID-19.

This clone is a singleton in its sample. The gene calls are TRBV3-1 (or the pseudogene TRBV3-2) and TRBJ1-2, with D unclear. Germline assignment: CDR1 LGHDT and CDR2 YNNKEL (reference sequence). The V end lost 4 bases, the J end lost 6 bases, and 15 bases lay between the germline ends. This CDR3 has 14 residues. The CDR3 protein is CASSLKDGGHGYTF. In nucleotides, the CDR3 is TGTGCCAGCAGCCTAAAGGACGGAGGTCATGGCTACACCTTC.

The V call is TRBV7-8, the J call TRBJ1-5; the D is unclear. Germline values: CDR1 SGHVS, CDR2 FQNEAQ. Trimming cost V 5 bases and J 4 bases, with 12 bases left between them. This CDR3 region has 14 residues. The CDR3 loop reads CASSLAGTNQPQHF. The CDR3 DNA reads as TGTGCCAGCAGCCTCGCAGGAACAAATCAGCCCCAGCATTTT.

The chain recombines TRBV27 with TRBJ2-2; D perhaps matches TRBD2 (5 bases). This CDR3 spans 13 amino acids. Germline CDR1 and CDR2: MNHEY and SMNVEV (reference sequence). The DNA for the CDR3 is TGTCAATCCAGAGGTCCGGGGACCGGGGAGCTGTTTTTT. The encoded protein is CQSRGPGTGELFF.

This clone was found once. The chain recombines TRBV12-5 with TRBJ1-5; the D gene is possibly TRBD1 (5 bases). The length of the CDR3 is 17 residues. Germline CDR1 LGHNT, CDR2 FRNRAP. V lost 3 bases to trimming and J lost 5 bases, with 20 bases between them. Written as DNA, the CDR3 is TGTGCTAGTGGTTTAGCGCCACCGGGCAGGGAAGATCAGCCCCAGCATTTT. The encoded protein is CASGLAPPGREDQPQHF.

The V gene is TRBV27, the J gene TRBJ2-1; 7 positions match TRBD2. V lost 0 bases, J lost 6 bases, and 8 bases stayed unmatched. CDR3 size: 16 residues. Germline V CDR1 and CDR2: MNHEY, SMNVEV (reference sequence). For the CDR3, the DNA is TGTGCCAGCAGTTTATCGTTAGCGGGCCTGTTCAATGAGCAGTTCTTC. Its translation: CASSLSLAGLFNEQFF.

The chain combines TRBV7-8 with TRBJ1-1; maybe TRBD1 (5 bases). Per the germline V gene, CDR1 is SGHVS and CDR2 is FQNEAQ. CDR3 length equals 13 residues. The V end was cut by 3 bases, the J end by 7 bases, with 12 bases between. The DNA for the CDR3 is TGTGCCAGCAGCTTCAGCAGGGTCGGTGAAGCTTTCTTT. Translation gives CASSFSRVGEAFF.

The chain joins TRBV28 to TRBJ2-3; TRBD1 is a possible D gene (6 bases). The CDR3 sequence is 13 residues long. Germline lookup yields CDR1 MDHEN and CDR2 SYDVKM. V gave up 6 bases and J gave up 5 bases, with 12 bases separating them. Here the CDR3 DNA reads TGTGCCAGCAGGGCCCAGGGACAAGATACGCAGTATTTT. Residues: CASRAQGQDTQYF.

The gene calls are TRBV29-1 and TRBJ2-3, with 7 bases aligning to TRBD1. This CDR3 is built from 10 residues. With V trimmed by 7 bases and J by 5 bases, 0 bases remained unmatched. From germline, CDR1 is SQVTM and CDR2 ANQGSEA. CDR3 amino acids: CSAGGDTQYF. The DNA for the CDR3 is TGCAGCGCAGGGGGAGATACGCAGTATTTT.

V is TRBV28 and J is TRBJ1-2, with a weak D call TRBD1 (5 bases). Trimming shortened V by 5 bases and J by 8 bases, and 18 bases separated the two germline ends. The CDR3 is 14 amino acids. Per the germline V gene, CDR1 is MDHEN and CDR2 is SYDVKM. CDR3 nucleotides: TGTGCCAGCAGTCCATCCGGGGGGACGGGAGGCTACACCTTC. As protein: CASSPSGGTGGYTF.

The V gene is TRBV6-5, the J gene TRBJ1-1; tentative D call: TRBD1 (5 bases). The CDR3 has 13 residues. The germline gives CDR1 MNHEY, CDR2 SVGAGI. Deletions cut 0 bases from V and 7 bases from J, with 9 bases between. The CDR3 nucleotides read TGTGCCAGCAGTTACTCTTGGGGCCTTGAAGCTTTCTTT. Amino acids: CASSYSWGLEAFF.

The rearrangement joins TRBV7-8 to TRBJ1-6; a possible D gene is TRBD1 (5 bases). V lost 7 bases, J lost 4 bases, and 14 bases lay in between. From germline, CDR1 is SGHVS and CDR2 FQNEAQ. This CDR3 spans 15 amino acids. CDR3 sequence reads: CASTAGGLYNSPLHF. CDR3 in DNA: TGTGCCAGCACTGCCGGGGGGTTATATAATTCACCCCTCCACTTT.

The chain couples TRBV20-1 to TRBJ2-5; D is uncertain. Trimming took off 7 bases at V and 0 bases at J, with 6 bases between the two ends. The CDR3 has 11 residues. Germline V lookup: CDR1 DFQATT, CDR2 SNEGSKA (reference sequence). The CDR3 protein is CSGRHQETQYF. The CDR3 DNA is TGCAGTGGGCGGCACCAAGAGACCCAGTACTTC.

The rearrangement joins TRBV9 to TRBJ2-2; D might be TRBD1 (6 bases). CDR1 is SGDLS, CDR2 YYNGEE, per germline. V dropped 1 base and J dropped 4 bases, with 11 bases sitting between them. This CDR3 has 15 amino acids. CDR3 nucleotide sequence: TGTGCCAGCAGCGTAACCCCGGACAGCACCGGGGAGCTGTTTTTT. Encoded protein: CASSVTPDSTGELFF.

This chain connects TRBV6-5 to TRBJ1-1; 11 positions match TRBD1. This CDR3 region has 14 residues. Looked up from germline, CDR1 is MNHEY and CDR2 is SVGAGI. V shed 5 bases and J 2 bases; nucleotides not matched to a gene: 1. CDR3 region: CASSRTGGNTEAFF. CDR3 DNA: TGTGCCAGCAGTAGGACAGGGGGCAACACTGAAGCTTTCTTT.

This chain links TRBV19 with TRBJ1-1, with D possibly TRBD1 on 6 matching bases. This CDR3 comprises 13 residues. Trimming removed 6 bases from V and 4 bases from J, with 12 bases in between. In germline, CDR1 is LNHDA, CDR2 SQIVND (reference sequence). The CDR3 here is CASRITGLTEAFF. CDR3 sequence (DNA): TGTGCCAGTAGGATTACAGGGCTCACTGAAGCTTTCTTT.

The chain recombines TRBV18 with TRBJ2-2, with unresolved D. Germline-derived CDR1 and CDR2 are KGHSH and LQKENI. The CDR3 has 14 amino acids. The ends were cut back, 1 base at V and 4 bases at J, with 7 bases in the middle. The DNA of the CDR3 is TGTGCCAGCTCACCACTGGCAACCACCGGGGAGCTGTTTTTT. It codes for CASSPLATTGELFF. The entire variable domain, with the rest obtained from reference TRBV18 and TRBJ2-2, is as follows: NAGVMQNPRHLVRRRGQEARLRCSPMKGHSHVYWYRQLPEEGLKFMVYLQKENIIDESGMPKERFSAEFPKEGPSILRIQQVVRGDSAAYFCASSPLATTGELFFGEGSRLTVL.

This chain connects TRBV6-2 or TRBV6-3 to TRBJ1-5, with D tentatively TRBD1 (6 bases). Trimming stripped 3 bases from V and 7 bases from J, with 13 bases between. Germline CDR1 MNHEY, CDR2 SVGEGT. The CDR3 consists of 14 residues. CDR3 in DNA: TGTGCCAGCAGTTATGGGAGGGGGAGGCAGCCCCAGCATTTT. Translating gives CASSYGRGRQPQHF.

This clone was observed a handful of times. This chain uses TRBV27 with TRBJ1-1; no firm D call. V shed 4 bases and J shed 11 bases, with 17 bases lying between them. The V gene's germline CDR1 is MNHEY and CDR2 SMNVEV (reference sequence). This CDR3 region has 13 residues. The CDR3 loop reads CASSWAKTVKAFF. In DNA form, the CDR3 reads TGTGCCAGCAGTTGGGCGAAAACGGTGAAGGCTTTCTTT.

J is TRBJ1-1 and V is TRBV15, with D hard to call. The CDR3 runs to 15 residues. The germline V gene has CDR1 LNHNV and CDR2 YYDKDF (reference sequence). The V gene lost 3 bases and the J gene lost 5 bases, with 16 bases spanning the gap. CDR3 in amino acids: CATSSSEGFGTEAFF. The CDR3 region has the DNA TGTGCCACCAGCAGCTCAGAGGGATTTGGGACTGAAGCTTTCTTT.

The chain has TRBV2 and TRBJ1-1; 9 nucleotides agree with TRBD1. The CDR3 runs 15 residues. The V gene's germline CDR1 is SNHLY and CDR2 FYNNEI. V lost 7 bases, J lost 1 base, and 7 bases stayed unmatched. This CDR3 reads CASTSDRGENTEAFF. CDR3 bases: TGTGCCAGCACCTCGGACAGGGGCGAGAACACTGAAGCTTTCTTT.

This clone was seen just once. The V gene is TRBV10-2, the J gene TRBJ1-5; 8 nucleotides line up with TRBD1. The CDR3 loop spans 15 amino acids. V lost 4 bases to trimming and J lost 1 base; unmatched junction nucleotides: 3. Germline values: CDR1 WSHSY, CDR2 SAAADI. CDR3 residues: CASSGTGGSNQPQHF. CDR3 nucleotides: TGCGCCAGCAGTGGTACAGGGGGGAGCAATCAGCCCCAGCATTTT.

The V call is TRBV2, the J call TRBJ2-7, with D maybe TRBD1 (5 bases). The V end lost 7 bases, the J end lost 2 bases, and 9 bases lay between the germline ends. This CDR3 spans 12 amino acids. Germline assignment: CDR1 SNHLY and CDR2 FYNNEI. The DNA of the CDR3 is TGTGCCAGCAACCCGGACACCTACGAGCAGTACTTC. Residues: CASNPDTYEQYF.